The present T cell receptor beta chain was sequenced within a study of cytomegalovirus exposure and HLA in healthy donors. CDR3 length: 17 amino acids. Germline V lookup: CDR1 SEHNR, CDR2 FQNEAQ (reference sequence). The PCR ran on 60 Vbeta and 13 Jbeta primers. Using immunoSEQ multiplex PCR, the repertoire was profiled, and TCRdb retains in-frame clones only, with some absent. The sample consists of some 85,000 clones, roughly three quarters of them appearing once. Whole-study results and caveats: Trimming of TCR beta V- and J-genes showed a link, identified in a later analysis, to a missense DCLRE1C variant. TCR beta sequences reportedly predicted most subjects' HLA-A and HLA-B alleles accurately.

Notes on this clone: The antigen remains unidentified. Compared with germline, one end of the junction differs, possibly owing to a read error.

Sequencing was carried out using PBMCs. The clonotype comes from a man aged 40-50 years in good health and CMV-seronegative. The gene calls are TRBV7-9 and TRBJ2-5; 9 positions match TRBD2. CDR3 protein: CSSSPRGGSGGKETQYF. The CDR3 bases are TGTTCCAGCAGCCCCAGGGGGGGTAGCGGGGGCAAAGAGACCCAGTACTTC. Using reference TRBV7-9 and TRBJ2-5 for the parts outside the CDR3, the full variable domain is DTGVSQNPRHKITKRGQNVTFRCDPISEHNRLYWYRQTLGQGPEFLTYFQNEAQLEKSRLLSDRFSAERPKGSFSTLEIQRTEQGDSAMYLCSSSPRGGSGGKETQYFGPGTRLLVL.